This note documents a single TCR beta chain sequence. A quantity of about 0.5 to 1 ug RNA underwent reverse transcription using random hexamers. Across 54 Vbeta and 13 Jbeta, immunoSEQ multiplex PCR amplified TCR beta CDR3. MiXCR, run by TCRdb on the immunoSEQ multiplex PCR reads, gives a single entry per CDR3 protein. The repertoire holds some 260,000 distinct CDR3 sequences, over 85% seen once, with less than 0.075% in the top ten. The data originate from a study of CD8 T cells in Susac syndrome. The T cells that were sequenced for TCR beta were CD8+ and CD4+ cells from blood. Multiple sclerosis controls were treatment-naive patients with stable or active relapsing-remitting disease. TEMRA cells were FACS-enriched, with CD8+ and CD4+ T cells isolated negatively. The sequence came from a human donor with multiple sclerosis. The specimen was CD4+ T cells from PBMCs.

The CDR3 reads CSASQLGDYGYTF. The CDR3 region has the DNA TGCAGTGCTAGCCAACTAGGGGACTATGGCTACACCTTC. The chain couples TRBV20-1 to TRBJ1-2; a possible D gene is TRBD1 (5 bases). The CDR3 extends over 13 amino acids. V was trimmed by 3 bases and J by 3 bases, leaving 11 bases between them. Germline values: CDR1 DFQATT, CDR2 SNEGSKA (reference sequence).